The 15 T cell receptor beta chains reported below all come from one sample, sequenced in a study of OX40 agonist ivuxolimab in advanced cancers. Generated by immunoSEQ multiplex PCR, the TCRdb table keeps only in-frame clones and is missing some. Altogether about 83,000 clones are present, 75% to 95% being singletons, with the ten largest covering 0.43%. Specimen: CD4+ or CD8+ T cells sorted from blood, collected in a trial of the OX40 agonist ivuxolimab. All receptors derive from an adult with an advanced solid tumor such as melanoma, head and neck, liver or kidney cancer.

The rearrangement links TRBV5-1 to TRBJ2-1, with D tentatively TRBD1 (5 bases). The V end lost 3 bases, the J end lost 6 bases, and 13 bases lay between the germline ends. Germline loops: CDR1 SGHRS, CDR2 YFSETQ. This CDR3 comprises 14 residues. The CDR3 region is CASSSQVTSNEQFF. CDR3 DNA sequence: TGCGCCAGCAGCTCACAGGTGACCAGCAATGAGCAGTTCTTC.

The V call is TRBV4-2, the J call TRBJ2-7; 9 bases fit TRBD2. The ends lost 0 bases at V and 7 bases at J; junction bases unmatched: 10. This CDR3 comprises 16 residues. The V gene's germline CDR1 is LGHNA and CDR2 YNFKEQ. The CDR3 bases are TGTGCCAGCAGCCAAGATCCCGCGGGAGGGTTTGTTGAGCAGTACTTC. This sequence encodes CASSQDPAGGFVEQYF.

The rearrangement joins TRBV29-1 to TRBJ1-4; 7 bases fit TRBD1. J gave up 6 bases and V 6 bases, and 10 bases lay outside the gene matches. This CDR3 region has 14 residues. Germline CDR1 and CDR2: SQVTM and ANQGSEA. The CDR3 loop is CSVGEGQGDEKLFF. Written as DNA, the CDR3 is TGCAGCGTGGGTGAGGGTCAGGGGGATGAAAAACTGTTTTTT.

As concerns this clone: The same CDR3 is also encoded by other DNA sequences in this sample. The V call is TRBV7-9, the J call TRBJ2-3; D ambiguous. CDR1 and CDR2 (germline): SEHNR, FQNEAQ (reference sequence). The V end was cut by 3 bases, the J end by 3 bases, with 1 base between. The CDR3 is 11 amino acids. CDR3 nucleotides: TGTGCCAGCAGCTTGACAGATACGCAGTATTTT. Its translation: CASSLTDTQYF.

This clone was found once. The V call is TRBV29-1, the J call TRBJ2-7; no reliable D call. The CDR3 consists of 10 residues. In germline, CDR1 is SQVTM, CDR2 ANQGSEA. The germline V and J ends were trimmed by 3 bases and 8 bases, with 8 bases remaining between them. CDR3 residues: CSVEADKQYF. In nucleotides, the CDR3 is TGCAGCGTTGAGGCAGATAAGCAGTACTTC.

In this sample, this clone turned up a few times. This rearrangement joins TRBV6-5 to TRBJ1-2, with 8 bases identical to TRBD1. V lost 6 bases and J lost 8; bases outside the gene matches: 8. Germline V gives CDR1 MNHEY, CDR2 SVGAGI. This CDR3 has 13 residues. CDR3 protein: CASRSTGGYGYTF. The CDR3 coding sequence is TGTGCCAGCAGGTCTACAGGGGGATACGGCTACACCTTC.

The chain carries TRBV6-5 and TRBJ2-5; D is unclear. The V and J ends lost 0 bases and 4 bases respectively, with 12 bases between them. Germline V gene sequence: CDR1 MNHEY, CDR2 SVGAGI. The CDR3 is 15 residues long. CDR3 nucleotide sequence: TGTGCCAGCAGTTACTCCGGACGGTCAGGAGAGACCCAGTACTTC. It translates to CASSYSGRSGETQYF.

This rearrangement joins TRBV18 to TRBJ2-7; D might be TRBD1 or TRBD2, each matching 5 bases. CDR1 and CDR2 (germline): KGHSH, LQKENI. Trimming cost V 3 bases and J 2 bases, with 11 bases left between them. This CDR3 has 14 residues. The CDR3 DNA sequence: TGTGCCAGCTCACCCGAGACGGGACCCTACGAGCAGTACTTC. It encodes CASSPETGPYEQYF.

The chain links TRBV5-4 to TRBJ2-5; the match to TRBD2 covers 14 bases. Germline CDR1 is SGHNT and CDR2 is YYREEE (reference sequence). The CDR3 runs to 16 residues. Losses at the gene ends were 4 bases for V and 3 bases for J; bases not matched to a gene: 5. In DNA form, the CDR3 reads TGTGCCAGCAGCGGCGGGACTAGCGGGAGTAAAGAGACCCAGTACTTC. This codes for CASSGGTSGSKETQYF.

This chain links TRBV28 with TRBJ2-2; 9 bases fit TRBD2. The CDR3 runs 17 residues. CDR1 and CDR2 (germline): MDHEN, SYDVKM. V lost 6 bases to trimming and J lost 7 bases; unmatched junction nucleotides: 15. The CDR3 region has the DNA TGTGCCAGCAGACCCCCGTGGGCTAGCGGGAAAGGCGGGGAGCTGTTTTTT. Translated: CASRPPWASGKGGELFF.

The chain recombines TRBV5-5 with TRBJ2-3; 10 nucleotides agree with TRBD2. The trim removed 7 bases at V and 4 bases at J, leaving 9 bases unmatched. This CDR3 region has 15 residues. Germline V gives CDR1 SGHKS, CDR2 YYEKEE (reference sequence). The CDR3 sequence is CASDSSGRAPDTQYF. DNA of the CDR3: TGTGCCAGCGACTCAAGCGGGAGGGCCCCAGATACGCAGTATTTT.

This clone was observed once. This chain connects TRBV28 to TRBJ1-2, with D possibly TRBD1 on 5 matching bases. This CDR3 comprises 15 residues. Looked up from germline, CDR1 is MDHEN and CDR2 is SYDVKM. Trimming removed 3 bases at V and 5 bases at J, with 16 bases between. Here the CDR3 reads CASSLPQGFGYGYTF. The CDR3 nucleotides read TGTGCCAGCAGTTTGCCCCAGGGATTTGGGTATGGCTACACCTTC.

V is TRBV27 and J is TRBJ1-1; TRBD1 might be the D (5 bases). CDR1 and CDR2 (germline): MNHEY, SMNVEV (reference sequence). The CDR3 consists of 18 residues. Trimming took 0 bases from V and 1 from J, leaving 18 bases between them. The CDR3 region is CASSLSRQGQMSNTEAFF. The CDR3 region has the DNA TGTGCCAGCAGTTTATCGCGGCAGGGTCAAATGTCGAACACTGAAGCTTTCTTT.

CDR3 sequence (DNA): TGTGCCACCAGCAGAGATCTGCCTAGCGGGAGTATCATAGATACGCAGTATTTT. It specifies CATSRDLPSGSIIDTQYF. This sequence joins TRBV15 and TRBJ2-3; 10 bases fit TRBD2. V lost 0 bases and J lost 5; bases outside the gene matches: 11. This CDR3 region has 18 residues. The germline CDR1 and CDR2 sequences are LNHNV and YYDKDF (reference sequence).

The chain has TRBV7-2 and TRBJ1-1, with D possibly matching TRBD1 (5 bases). Germline values: CDR1 SGHTA, CDR2 FQGNSA. CDR3 length: 13 residues. Trimming removed 1 base at V and 7 bases at J, with 10 bases between. This CDR3 reads CASSLDPGFEAFF. The CDR3 DNA reads TGTGCCAGCAGCTTAGATCCAGGGTTTGAAGCTTTCTTT.